The TCR beta chain described here comes from a study of shared T cell receptors in the human thymus. V trimming: 8 bases; J trimming: 6 bases; junction bases outside the gene matches: 6. CDR1 ENHRY and CDR2 SYGVKD come from the germline V gene. The CDR3 is made up of 12 amino acids. Some clones are missing from TCRdb's copy, which holds only in-frame ones; the method was immunoSEQ multiplex PCR. The sample holds 650,000 to 950,000 clones, approximately 83% seen once. The sample was also reused in another study, on human thymus T cells.

Source material: thymocytes. The V gene is TRBV10-3, the J gene TRBJ2-7; TRBD2 matches at 8 bases. The sequence was collected from a girl in the first two years of life with a congenital heart defect. CDR3 sequence reads: CAIPGGGGEQYF. The CDR3 bases are TGTGCCATCCCGGGGGGGGGCGGCGAGCAGTACTTC.